These T cell receptor beta chains were read from a single sample in a study of CD8 T cells in ankylosing spondylitis. MiXCR, run by TCRdb on the 5' RACE reads, gives a single entry per CDR3 protein. Seen here are 650,000 to 800,000 distinct CDR3 sequences, around 17% observed once, and the top ten hold under 20%. Sequencing used blood, either unsorted or a sorted T cell fraction (not recorded which). These receptors came from a male donor with ankylosing spondylitis. CDR3s include the opening cysteine and the closing phenylalanine or tryptophan. The order of the fields is CDR3 DNA, CDR3 protein, clone size, D gene, CDR3 length, J gene, V gene. The D gene is left open where the match is weak. The size entry is marked missing in some rows and otherwise reads once, few, many or a size class.

CDR3 DNA: TGTGCCACCAGTGATCTGACAGGGGGCGCGAAGGAGACCCAGTACTTC; CDR3 protein: CATSDLTGGAKETQYF; clone size: .; D gene: TRBD1; CDR3 length: 16; J gene: TRBJ2-5; V gene: TRBV24-1
CDR3 DNA: TGTGCCAGCAGTTTAGAACTCGGACGGAGTGACTCCTCTGGAAACACCATATATTTT; CDR3 protein: CASSLELGRSDSSGNTIYF; clone size: .; D gene: .; CDR3 length: 19; J gene: TRBJ1-3; V gene: TRBV12-3/TRBV12-4
CDR3 DNA: TGTGCCAGCAGCGTAGGGGGGAGGGATCTCCCAGATACGCAGTATTTT; CDR3 protein: CASSVGGRDLPDTQYF; clone size: .; D gene: TRBD2; CDR3 length: 16; J gene: TRBJ2-3; V gene: TRBV9
CDR3 DNA: TGCGCAGTATTGGGTATTCCCTATGGCTACACCTTC; CDR3 protein: CAVLGIPYGYTF; clone size: many; D gene: .; CDR3 length: 12; J gene: TRBJ1-2; V gene: TRBV20-1
CDR3 DNA: TGCAGTGCACTAGATGACAGGGGAAGCCTCTATGGCTACACCTTC; CDR3 protein: CSALDDRGSLYGYTF; clone size: few; D gene: TRBD1; CDR3 length: 15; J gene: TRBJ1-2; V gene: TRBV20-1
CDR3 DNA: TGTGCCAGCAGCGAGCCGGGACTAGCGTCGGGGAATGAGCAGTTCTTC; CDR3 protein: CASSEPGLASGNEQFF; clone size: few; D gene: TRBD2; CDR3 length: 16; J gene: TRBJ2-1; V gene: TRBV6-1
CDR3 DNA: TGCAGTGCTAGGTCCGACAGAAAGGCCGAGCAGTACTTC; CDR3 protein: CSARSDRKAEQYF; clone size: few; D gene: .; CDR3 length: 13; J gene: TRBJ2-7; V gene: TRBV20-1
CDR3 DNA: TGCGCCAGCAGCTCCCTCCACGGGACAATCCAAGAGACCCAGTACTTC; CDR3 protein: CASSSLHGTIQETQYF; clone size: few; D gene: .; CDR3 length: 16; J gene: TRBJ2-5; V gene: TRBV5-1
CDR3 DNA: TGCAGTATAGGGACAGAAGGCTACGAGCAGTACTTC; CDR3 protein: CSIGTEGYEQYF; clone size: .; D gene: TRBD1; CDR3 length: 12; J gene: TRBJ2-7; V gene: TRBV29-1
CDR3 DNA: TGTGCCAGCAGCAAAGCGGGCCAGACACAAGAGACCCAGTACTTC; CDR3 protein: CASSKAGQTQETQYF; clone size: few; D gene: .; CDR3 length: 15; J gene: TRBJ2-5; V gene: TRBV11-2
CDR3 DNA: TGTGCCAGCAGTTTGGGGACCTCTTTCGCTCAAAAACTGTTTTTT; CDR3 protein: CASSLGTSFAQKLFF; clone size: few; D gene: .; CDR3 length: 15; J gene: TRBJ1-4; V gene: TRBV12-3/TRBV12-4
CDR3 DNA: TGTGCCAGCAGTTTAAGTGACGGGTGGACTGAAGCTTTCTTT; CDR3 protein: CASSLSDGWTEAFF; clone size: .; D gene: .; CDR3 length: 14; J gene: TRBJ1-1; V gene: TRBV12-3/TRBV12-4
CDR3 DNA: TGTGCCAGCAGCCCGAAAGAGAGCACTGAAGCTTTCTTT; CDR3 protein: CASSPKESTEAFF; clone size: .; D gene: .; CDR3 length: 13; J gene: TRBJ1-1; V gene: TRBV7-9
CDR3 DNA: TGCGCCAGCAGCCAACTCGGGGGAGAGTTCACTGAAGCTTTCTTT; CDR3 protein: CASSQLGGEFTEAFF; clone size: .; D gene: .; CDR3 length: 15; J gene: TRBJ1-1; V gene: TRBV4-1
CDR3 DNA: TGTGCCAGCAGCCAAGATCTGCGGTACACAGATACGCAGTATTTT; CDR3 protein: CASSQDLRYTDTQYF; clone size: .; D gene: .; CDR3 length: 15; J gene: TRBJ2-3; V gene: TRBV3-1
CDR3 DNA: TGTGCCAGCAGCTTATTGGGGACCAGCCTTATTGGTAATGAGCAGTTCTTC; CDR3 protein: CASSLLGTSLIGNEQFF; clone size: many; D gene: .; CDR3 length: 17; J gene: TRBJ2-1; V gene: TRBV7-8
CDR3 DNA: TGCGCCAGCAGCTTAGTAGGCAGCTCTGGGGCCAACGTCCTGACTTTC; CDR3 protein: CASSLVGSSGANVLTF; clone size: many; D gene: .; CDR3 length: 16; J gene: TRBJ2-6; V gene: TRBV5-1
CDR3 DNA: TGCGCCAGCAGCCAAGAGAGACAACCATACAATGAGCAGTTCTTC; CDR3 protein: CASSQERQPYNEQFF; clone size: .; D gene: .; CDR3 length: 15; J gene: TRBJ2-1; V gene: TRBV4-3
CDR3 DNA: TGTGCCAGCAGTGGACTAGCGGGAGTTGGTGAGACCCAGTACTTC; CDR3 protein: CASSGLAGVGETQYF; clone size: .; D gene: TRBD2; CDR3 length: 15; J gene: TRBJ2-5; V gene: TRBV12-3/TRBV12-4
CDR3 DNA: TGCAGTGCTAGAGATATTGGGGATGCTGGAAACACCATATATTTT; CDR3 protein: CSARDIGDAGNTIYF; clone size: few; D gene: .; CDR3 length: 15; J gene: TRBJ1-3; V gene: TRBV20-1
CDR3 DNA: TGTGCCAGCAGTTTGTCAGCCAGGAATGAGCAGTTCTTC; CDR3 protein: CASSLSARNEQFF; clone size: few; D gene: .; CDR3 length: 13; J gene: TRBJ2-1; V gene: TRBV12-3/TRBV12-4
CDR3 DNA: TGCAGTGCTTACGAAGCGGGGAGGCCCACAGATACGCAGTATTTT; CDR3 protein: CSAYEAGRPTDTQYF; clone size: .; D gene: TRBD2; CDR3 length: 15; J gene: TRBJ2-3; V gene: TRBV20-1
CDR3 DNA: TGTGCCAGCAGTCCAGGAGACAGATACCAAGAGACCCAGTACTTC; CDR3 protein: CASSPGDRYQETQYF; clone size: .; D gene: .; CDR3 length: 15; J gene: TRBJ2-5; V gene: TRBV12-3/TRBV12-4
CDR3 DNA: TGTGCCACCAGTGACTCCCAGATTACGAACAATGAGCAGTTCTTC; CDR3 protein: CATSDSQITNNEQFF; clone size: many; D gene: .; CDR3 length: 15; J gene: TRBJ2-1; V gene: TRBV24-1
CDR3 DNA: TGTGCCACCTCGGGGACAGGGGTTACCAATGAGCAGTTCTTC; CDR3 protein: CATSGTGVTNEQFF; clone size: .; D gene: TRBD1; CDR3 length: 14; J gene: TRBJ2-1; V gene: TRBV28
CDR3 DNA: TGTGCCAGCAGCCCGGGACAGTCTAATTCACCCCTCCACTTT; CDR3 protein: CASSPGQSNSPLHF; clone size: .; D gene: TRBD1; CDR3 length: 14; J gene: TRBJ1-6; V gene: TRBV9
CDR3 DNA: TGTGCCAGCAGCTTTGGTTCAACTAGCACAGATACGCAGTATTTT; CDR3 protein: CASSFGSTSTDTQYF; clone size: once; D gene: .; CDR3 length: 15; J gene: TRBJ2-3; V gene: TRBV7-9
CDR3 DNA: TGCAGTGCTAGAGATGGCGGGAGGAGCTCCTACAATGAGCAGTTCTTC; CDR3 protein: CSARDGGRSSYNEQFF; clone size: many; D gene: TRBD2; CDR3 length: 16; J gene: TRBJ2-1; V gene: TRBV20-1
CDR3 DNA: TGTGCCATCGCGTCAAGCTCCTATAATTCACCCCTCCACTTT; CDR3 protein: CAIASSSYNSPLHF; clone size: .; D gene: .; CDR3 length: 14; J gene: TRBJ1-6; V gene: TRBV10-3
CDR3 DNA: TGCGCCAGCAGCCAAGATCCAGGGTTCTCCCCCACAGATACGCAGTATTTT; CDR3 protein: CASSQDPGFSPTDTQYF; clone size: .; D gene: .; CDR3 length: 17; J gene: TRBJ2-3; V gene: TRBV4-3
CDR3 DNA: TGTGCCAGCAGTCCCGACGGGTACCGTGAAAAACTGTTTTTT; CDR3 protein: CASSPDGYREKLFF; clone size: .; D gene: .; CDR3 length: 14; J gene: TRBJ1-4; V gene: TRBV7-9